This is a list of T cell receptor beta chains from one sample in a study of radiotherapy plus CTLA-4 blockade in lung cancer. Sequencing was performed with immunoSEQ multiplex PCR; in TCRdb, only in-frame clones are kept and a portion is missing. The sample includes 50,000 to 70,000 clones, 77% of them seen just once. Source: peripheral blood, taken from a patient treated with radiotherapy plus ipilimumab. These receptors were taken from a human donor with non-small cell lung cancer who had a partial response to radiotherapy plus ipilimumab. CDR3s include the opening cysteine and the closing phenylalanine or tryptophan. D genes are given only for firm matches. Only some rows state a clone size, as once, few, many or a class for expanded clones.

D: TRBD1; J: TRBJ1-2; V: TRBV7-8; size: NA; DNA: TGTGCCAGCAGCCCCGACAGGGTCTATGGCTACACCTTC; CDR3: CASSPDRVYGYTF
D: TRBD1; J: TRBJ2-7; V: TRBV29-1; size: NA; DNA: TGCAGCGTTGACCCAGGACAGGGTGTATCTGGACAGTACTTC; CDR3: CSVDPGQGVSGQYF
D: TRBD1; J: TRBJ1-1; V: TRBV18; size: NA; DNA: TGTGCCAGCTCACGCGCGGACAGGGTTCGAGAGACTGAAGCTTTCTTT; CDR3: CASSRADRVRETEAFF
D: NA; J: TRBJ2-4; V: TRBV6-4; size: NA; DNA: TGTGCCAGCAGTGTCAATTGGGGGCCGCAAAACATTCAGTACTTC; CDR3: CASSVNWGPQNIQYF
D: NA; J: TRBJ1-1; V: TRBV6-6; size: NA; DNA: TGTGCCAGCATTGGTAGACAGGTGAACACTGAAGCTTTCTTT; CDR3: CASIGRQVNTEAFF
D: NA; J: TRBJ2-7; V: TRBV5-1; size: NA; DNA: TGCGCCAGCAGCTCTGACAGGTACGAGCAGTACTTC; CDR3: CASSSDRYEQYF
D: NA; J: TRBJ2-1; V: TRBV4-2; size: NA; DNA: TGTGCCAGCAGCCCAGGCGGGACCGGGCAGTTCTTC; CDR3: CASSPGGTGQFF
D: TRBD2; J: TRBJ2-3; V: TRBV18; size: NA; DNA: TGTGCCAGCTCACCACCAGCGGGGGGAAGCACAGATACGCAGTATTTT; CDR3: CASSPPAGGSTDTQYF
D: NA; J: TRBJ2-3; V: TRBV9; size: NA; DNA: TGTGCCAGCAGCCCTCAGCCGGGACTTTCCACAGATACGCAGTATTTT; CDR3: CASSPQPGLSTDTQYF
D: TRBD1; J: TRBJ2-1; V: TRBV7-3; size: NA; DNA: TGTGCTAGCAGCTTACAGGGGAGTTCCTACAATGAGCAGTTCTTC; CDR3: CASSLQGSSYNEQFF
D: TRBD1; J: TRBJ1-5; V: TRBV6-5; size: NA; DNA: TGTGCCAGCAGCTCGACAGGGCCCAGCGGGCAGCCCCAGCATTTT; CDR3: CASSSTGPSGQPQHF
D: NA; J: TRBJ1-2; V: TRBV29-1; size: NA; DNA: TGCAGCGTTGGAACCCCGACAGAACCTAACTATGGCTACACCTTC; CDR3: CSVGTPTEPNYGYTF
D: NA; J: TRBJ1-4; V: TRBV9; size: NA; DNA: TGTGCCAGCAGCTCACGGGAGCGGCCTAATGAAAAACTGTTTTTT; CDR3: CASSSRERPNEKLFF
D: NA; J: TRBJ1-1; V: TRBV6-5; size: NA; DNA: TGTGCCAGCAGCCGTGAGAGGCTGGACACTGAAGCTTTCTTT; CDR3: CASSRERLDTEAFF
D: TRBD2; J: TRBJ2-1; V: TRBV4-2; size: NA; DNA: TGTGCCAGCAGTCCGACTAGCGGGGGGGCCTTATTTAATGAGCAGTTCTTC; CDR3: CASSPTSGGALFNEQFF
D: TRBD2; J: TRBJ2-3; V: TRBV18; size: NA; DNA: TGTGCCAGCTCACTGGGCGGGGGAAGCACAGATACGCAGTATTTT; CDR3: CASSLGGGSTDTQYF
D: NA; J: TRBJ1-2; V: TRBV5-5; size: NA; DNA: TGTGCCAGCAGCTTAGCGGACAGCTATGGCTACACCTTC; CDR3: CASSLADSYGYTF
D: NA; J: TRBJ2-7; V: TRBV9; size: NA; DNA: TGTGCCAGCAGCGTAGAAGGAGGGCCCGCGGGCGAGCAGTACTTC; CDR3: CASSVEGGPAGEQYF
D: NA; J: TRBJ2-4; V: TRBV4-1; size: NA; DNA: TGCGCCAGCAGCCTTGGACAAGGGGGAACTCTAGCCAAAAACATTCAGTACTTC; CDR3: CASSLGQGGTLAKNIQYF
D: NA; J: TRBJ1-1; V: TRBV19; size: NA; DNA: TGTGCCAGTCGGCGTGCGGACAGGAACACTGAAGCTTTCTTT; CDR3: CASRRADRNTEAFF
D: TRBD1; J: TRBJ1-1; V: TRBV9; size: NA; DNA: TGTGCCAGCAGCGGGGACAGGGGATACACTGAAGCTTTCTTT; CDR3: CASSGDRGYTEAFF
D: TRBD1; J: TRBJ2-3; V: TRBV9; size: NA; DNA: TGTGCCAGCAGCGGCGCCGGGACAGATAGTTACACAGATACGCAGTATTTT; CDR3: CASSGAGTDSYTDTQYF
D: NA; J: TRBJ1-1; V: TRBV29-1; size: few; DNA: TGCAGCGTTCAGTCAGGGAACAATAGGAACACTGAAGCTTTCTTT; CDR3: CSVQSGNNRNTEAFF
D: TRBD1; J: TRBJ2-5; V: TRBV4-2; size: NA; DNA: TGTGCCAGCAGCCAAGATTGGTCAGGGGGCGTCGAGACCCAGTACTTC; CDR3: CASSQDWSGGVETQYF
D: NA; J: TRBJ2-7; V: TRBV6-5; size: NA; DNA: TGTGCCAGCACTCTCGGGGGAGAGCAGTACTTC; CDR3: CASTLGGEQYF
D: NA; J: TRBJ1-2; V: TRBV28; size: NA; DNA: TGTGCCAGCAGACCGGGAGCCTATGGCTACACCTTC; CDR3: CASRPGAYGYTF
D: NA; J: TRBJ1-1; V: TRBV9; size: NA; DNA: TGTGCCAGCAGCGTACTCGGGGACACTGAAGCTTTCTTT; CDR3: CASSVLGDTEAFF
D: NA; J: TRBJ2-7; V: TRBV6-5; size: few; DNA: TGTGCCAGCAGTTTGGGGCTTACCTCCTACGAGCAGTACTTC; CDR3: CASSLGLTSYEQYF
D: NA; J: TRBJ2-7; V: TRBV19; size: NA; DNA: TGTGCCAGTAGTCCTGGCGGTCCCTACGAGCAGTACTTC; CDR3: CASSPGGPYEQYF
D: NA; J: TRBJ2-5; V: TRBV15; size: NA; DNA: TGTGCCACCAGCAGAGATCAGGGGCACATTCAAGAGACCCAGTACTTC; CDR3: CATSRDQGHIQETQYF
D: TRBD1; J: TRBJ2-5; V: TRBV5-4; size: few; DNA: TGTGCCAGCAGCCTGGACAGGGGCCAAGAGACCCAGTACTTC; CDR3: CASSLDRGQETQYF
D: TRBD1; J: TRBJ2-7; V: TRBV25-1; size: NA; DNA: TGTGCCAGCAGGGGTGACAGGGGGCGGTACGAGCAGTACTTC; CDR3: CASRGDRGRYEQYF
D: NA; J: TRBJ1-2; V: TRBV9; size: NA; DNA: TGTGCCAGCAGCGTCTTCCAGGTGCCTTCTAACTATGGCTACACCTTC; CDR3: CASSVFQVPSNYGYTF
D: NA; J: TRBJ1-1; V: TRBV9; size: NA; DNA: TGTGCCAGCAGCGTCGGAACGGGTCGGAAGACTGAAGCTTTCTTT; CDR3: CASSVGTGRKTEAFF
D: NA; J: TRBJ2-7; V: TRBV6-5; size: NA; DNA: TGTGCCAGCAGTTACTCCGAACCGGGACACTACGAGCAGTACTTC; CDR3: CASSYSEPGHYEQYF